One T cell receptor (beta chain) is described in this entry. Its target is not known. This CDR3 has 15 residues. V shed 1 base and J 8 bases; nucleotides not matched to a gene: 8. Germline CDR1 reads MDHEN; CDR2 reads SYDVKM. The source of the sample is a study of cytomegalovirus exposure and HLA in healthy donors. Study information: Roughly 180 million T cells yielded some 120 million unique TCR beta sequences in earlier analysis.

The PCR used 60 Vbeta and 13 Jbeta primers. Generated by immunoSEQ multiplex PCR, the TCRdb table keeps only in-frame clones and is missing some. The sample holds 30,000 to 40,000 clones, 70% to 85% seen once. General study findings and limits: Cytomegalovirus association was assigned to about 150 TCR beta chains. In a later analysis, productive TCRs from donors in an Asian-associated ancestry cluster reportedly carried fewer N-insertions than the cohort mean. Highly shared sequence variants in one cluster were likely a sequencing artifact.

The chain has TRBV28 and TRBJ1-2; 9 bases are a match to TRBD1. Source material: PBMCs. This clonotype originated in a woman aged 18-35 years in good health and CMV-seronegative. CDR3 sequence (DNA): TGTGCCAGCAGTTTATCTTGGACAGGGGAAGGAGGCTACACCTTC. Its translation is CASSLSWTGEGGYTF.